The rows below give T cell receptor beta chains drawn from one sample of a study of cytomegalovirus exposure and HLA in healthy donors. Produced via immunoSEQ multiplex PCR; TCRdb's table is partial and in-frame only. This sample carries 55,000 to 70,000 clones, approximately 63% of them seen once, and the ten largest clones take around 19%. Sequenced input: PBMCs. The source of these receptors is a woman aged 60-75 years in good health and CMV-seropositive. Both conserved end residues are part of each CDR3. A D gene is named only where the DNA matches it firmly. The size field is filled for only some rows; it gives once, few, many or a size class.

d_gene,j_gene,v_gene,abundance,CDR3aa,CDR3nt
-,TRBJ2-1,TRBV7-9,-,CASSLLPQGQGQGNEQFF,TGTGCCAGCAGCTTATTGCCCCAGGGGCAGGGTCAAGGCAATGAGCAGTTCTTC
TRBD1,TRBJ2-7,TRBV9,few,CASSEGPGQGTVGLYEQYF,TGTGCCAGCAGCGAGGGACCGGGACAGGGAACTGTCGGGCTCTACGAGCAGTACTTC
TRBD1,TRBJ2-1,TRBV5-1,-,CASSLVTGTDEQFF,TGCGCCAGCAGCTTGGTGACAGGGACCGATGAGCAGTTCTTC
-,TRBJ1-1,TRBV11-3,few,CASSRQVNTEAFF,TGTGCCAGCAGCAGACAGGTGAACACTGAAGCTTTCTTT
-,TRBJ2-1,TRBV4-3,-,CASSQGSGNAYNEQFF,TGCGCCAGCAGCCAAGGCTCGGGGAATGCCTACAATGAGCAGTTCTTC
TRBD1,TRBJ2-7,TRBV4-3,-,CASSQDQLRDRTPYEQYF,TGCGCCAGCAGCCAAGATCAGCTGAGGGACAGGACCCCCTACGAGCAGTACTTC
-,TRBJ2-5,TRBV29-1,-,CSVAQTGRAAGGPVSQYF,TGCAGCGTCGCCCAGACAGGGAGGGCGGCGGGGGGCCCCGTATCCCAGTACTTC
-,TRBJ2-7,TRBV9,-,CASSAYRDGEQYF,TGTGCCAGCAGCGCCTACAGGGACGGCGAGCAGTACTTC
-,TRBJ1-4,TRBV30,-,CAWSVRRLGEKLFF,TGTGCCTGGAGTGTACGAAGACTGGGTGAAAAACTGTTTTTT
TRBD1,TRBJ1-5,TRBV6-1,-,CASIRTGNQPQHF,TGTGCCAGCATTAGGACAGGGAATCAGCCCCAGCATTTT
TRBD1,TRBJ1-4,TRBV9,few,CASSVEVGQGNEKLFF,TGTGCCAGCAGCGTAGAGGTCGGACAGGGGAATGAAAAACTGTTTTTT
-,TRBJ1-3,TRBV2,few,CASSEQWGGDGNTIYF,TGTGCCAGCAGTGAACAATGGGGGGGGGATGGAAACACCATATATTTT
-,TRBJ1-3,TRBV5-6,-,CASSLRGHSRSGNTIYF,TGTGCCAGCAGCTTGAGGGGACACTCACGCTCTGGAAACACCATATATTTT
-,TRBJ1-6,TRBV7-2,-,CASSLASRGNSPLHF,TGTGCCAGCAGCTTAGCCAGTCGGGGGAATTCACCCCTCCACTTT
TRBD2,TRBJ2-1,TRBV6-5,few,CASSFSGGAYNEQFF,TGTGCCAGCAGTTTTAGCGGGGGGGCCTACAATGAGCAGTTCTTC
TRBD1,TRBJ1-2,TRBV6-4,-,CASSYRDRDYYGYTF,TGTGCCAGCAGTTACCGGGACAGGGACTACTATGGCTACACCTTC
TRBD1,TRBJ2-1,TRBV4-3,-,CASSARQGARNEQFF,TGCGCCAGCAGCGCTCGACAGGGGGCGCGCAATGAGCAGTTCTTC
-,TRBJ1-2,TRBV7-2,-,CASSQTGYGYTF,TGTGCCAGCAGCCAGACGGGGTATGGCTACACCTTC
TRBD1,TRBJ2-7,TRBV6-5,-,CASSTPGQGRYEQYF,TGTGCCAGCAGTACCCCGGGACAGGGGCGCTACGAGCAGTACTTC
TRBD1,TRBJ1-5,TRBV2,-,CASSEKRGQVRVNQPQHF,TGTGCCAGCAGTGAGAAGCGTGGACAGGTTCGTGTCAATCAGCCCCAGCATTTT
TRBD1,TRBJ1-2,TRBV5-1,-,CASSVTGDYGYTF,TGCGCCAGCAGCGTGACAGGGGACTATGGCTACACCTTC
-,TRBJ1-6,TRBV9,-,CASSAGVSPLHF,TGTGCCAGCAGCGCAGGGGTATCACCCCTCCACTTT
-,TRBJ1-1,TRBV27,-,CASTRIQGHTEAFF,TGTGCCAGCACGCGAATTCAGGGCCACACTGAAGCTTTCTTT
TRBD1,TRBJ1-2,TRBV30,-,CAWSVQRDSPFRNYGYTF,TGTGCCTGGAGTGTACAAAGGGACAGCCCCTTTAGGAACTATGGCTACACCTTC
TRBD1,TRBJ1-1,TRBV7-6,-,CASSSRGRFGAEAFF,TGTGCCAGCAGCTCTAGGGGGCGGTTTGGCGCTGAAGCTTTCTTT
-,TRBJ1-1,TRBV12-5,-,CASGPSGGDTEAFF,TGTGCTAGTGGTCCCTCGGGGGGGGACACTGAAGCTTTCTTT